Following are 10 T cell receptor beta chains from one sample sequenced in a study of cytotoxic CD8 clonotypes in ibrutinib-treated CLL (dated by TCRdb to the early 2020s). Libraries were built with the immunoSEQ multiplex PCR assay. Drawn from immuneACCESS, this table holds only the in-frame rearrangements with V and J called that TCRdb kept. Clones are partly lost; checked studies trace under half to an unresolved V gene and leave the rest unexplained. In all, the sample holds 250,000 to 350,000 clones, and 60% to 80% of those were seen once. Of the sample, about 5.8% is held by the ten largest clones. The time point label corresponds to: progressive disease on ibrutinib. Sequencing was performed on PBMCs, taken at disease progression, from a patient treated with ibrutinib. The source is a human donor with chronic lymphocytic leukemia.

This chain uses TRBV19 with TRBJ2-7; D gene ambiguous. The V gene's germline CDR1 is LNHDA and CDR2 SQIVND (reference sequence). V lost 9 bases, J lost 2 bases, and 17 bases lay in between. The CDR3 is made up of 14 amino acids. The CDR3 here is CASTPGYGPYEQYF. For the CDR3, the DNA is TGTGCCAGCACCCCGGGCTACGGCCCCTACGAGCAGTACTTC.

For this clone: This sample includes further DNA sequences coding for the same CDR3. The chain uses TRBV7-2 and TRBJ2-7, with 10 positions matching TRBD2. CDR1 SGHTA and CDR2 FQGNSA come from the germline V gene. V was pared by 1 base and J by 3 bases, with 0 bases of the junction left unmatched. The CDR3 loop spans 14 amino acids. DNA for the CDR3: TGTGCCAGCAGCTTAGTAGCGGGGGGCTACGAGCAGTACTTC. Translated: CASSLVAGGYEQYF.

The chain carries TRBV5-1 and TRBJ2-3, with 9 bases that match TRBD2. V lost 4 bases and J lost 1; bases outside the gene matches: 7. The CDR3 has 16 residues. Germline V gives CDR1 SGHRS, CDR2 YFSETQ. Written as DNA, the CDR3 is TGCGCCAGCAGCCTACTTAGCGGGAGCGGCACAGATACGCAGTATTTT. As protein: CASSLLSGSGTDTQYF.

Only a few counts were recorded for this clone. The CDR3 region is CASNHQGGNQPQHF. Here the CDR3 DNA reads TGTGCCAGCAACCATCAGGGAGGCAATCAGCCCCAGCATTTT. The chain employs TRBV5-6 and TRBJ1-5; D might be TRBD1 (5 bases). V gave up 6 bases and J gave up 2 bases, with 12 bases separating them. Germline loops: CDR1 SGHDT, CDR2 YYEEEE. The CDR3 loop spans 14 amino acids.

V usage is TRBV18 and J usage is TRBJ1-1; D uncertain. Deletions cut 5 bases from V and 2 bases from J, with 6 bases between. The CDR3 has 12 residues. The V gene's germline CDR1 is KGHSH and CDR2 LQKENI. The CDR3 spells CASSGLNTEAFF. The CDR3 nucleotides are TGTGCCAGCTCAGGCCTAAACACTGAAGCTTTCTTT.

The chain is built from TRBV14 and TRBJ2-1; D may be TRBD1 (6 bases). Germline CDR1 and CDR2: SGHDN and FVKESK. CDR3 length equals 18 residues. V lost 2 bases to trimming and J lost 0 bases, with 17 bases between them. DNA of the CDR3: TGTGCCAGCAGCCAATTAGACAGGCCCGTAATCTCCTACAATGAGCAGTTCTTC. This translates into CASSQLDRPVISYNEQFF.

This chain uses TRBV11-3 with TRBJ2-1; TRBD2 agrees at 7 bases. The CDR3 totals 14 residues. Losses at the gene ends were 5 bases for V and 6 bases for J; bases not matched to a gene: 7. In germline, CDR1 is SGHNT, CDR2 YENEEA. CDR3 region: CASSLGLGRNEQFF. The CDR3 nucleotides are TGTGCCAGCAGCCTAGGACTAGGCCGCAATGAGCAGTTCTTC.

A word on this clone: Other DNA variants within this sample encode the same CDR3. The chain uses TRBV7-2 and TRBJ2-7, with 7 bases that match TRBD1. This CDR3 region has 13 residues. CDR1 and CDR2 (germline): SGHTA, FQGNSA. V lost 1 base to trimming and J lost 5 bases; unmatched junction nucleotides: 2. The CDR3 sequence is CASSLGQGDEQYF. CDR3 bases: TGTGCCAGCAGCTTAGGACAGGGAGACGAGCAGTACTTC. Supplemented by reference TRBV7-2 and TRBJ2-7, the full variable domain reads GAGVSQSPSNKVTEKGKDVELRCDPISGHTALYWYRQSLGQGLEFLIYFQGNSAPDKSGLPSDRFSAERTGGSVSTLTIQRTQQEDSAVYLCASSLGQGDEQYFGPGTRLTVT.

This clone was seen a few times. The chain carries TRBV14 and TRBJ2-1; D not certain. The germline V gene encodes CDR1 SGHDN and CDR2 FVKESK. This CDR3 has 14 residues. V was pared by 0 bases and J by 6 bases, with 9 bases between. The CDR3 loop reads CASSQELQRNEQFF. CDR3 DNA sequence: TGTGCCAGCAGCCAAGAACTACAGCGCAATGAGCAGTTCTTC.

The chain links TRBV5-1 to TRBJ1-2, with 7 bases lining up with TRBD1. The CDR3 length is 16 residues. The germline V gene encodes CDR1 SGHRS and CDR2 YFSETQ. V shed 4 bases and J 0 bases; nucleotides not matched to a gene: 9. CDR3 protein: CASSGLYRGANYGYTF. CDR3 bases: TGCGCCAGCAGCGGCCTGTACAGGGGAGCTAACTATGGCTACACCTTC.